This T cell receptor (beta chain) was captured in a study of blood T cell repertoires in COVID-19. CDR3 length: 15 amino acids. J lost 1 base, V lost 3 bases, and 8 bases had no gene match. The germline V gene encodes CDR1 DFQATT and CDR2 SNEGSKA (reference sequence). Some clones are missing from TCRdb's copy, which holds only in-frame ones; the method was immunoSEQ multiplex PCR. The table has roughly 300,000 clones, 85% to 90% seen once. The origin of this receptor is a woman between 18 and 29 years old who had recovered from COVID-19. Material: PBMCs or T cells enriched from blood (not recorded which). The chain recombines TRBV20-1 with TRBJ2-5, with 7 bases lining up with TRBD2. As DNA, the CDR3 is TGCAGTGCTAGTACGGCCCGGGGGGTCCAAGAGACCCAGTACTTC. Protein product: CSASTARGVQETQYF.